What follows is one T cell receptor (beta chain) and its context. This clonotype was seen at least ten times. This receptor's antigen is unknown. Base qualities were left out, and no much larger clone turns up one base away. The TCR beta CDR3 regions were amplified from the RNA transcripts. For the first round of RT-PCR on the TCR CDR3, the HTBI primer set was used together with the Qiagen OneStep RT-PCR kit. The libraries were constructed in a second round of multiplex PCR and then size-selected and purified. Libraries were sequenced paired-end with 100 bp reads on an Illumina HiSeq2000. The authors' analysis ran thus. SOAPnuke was used to process the raw data, removing reads that contained adapters or uncalled bases, had a mean Phred below 15, or lacked an exact match to the constant primer or identifier. COPE v1.2.5 was used to merge high-quality paired reads, and clonotypes were defined as unique nucleotide sequences. Clonotypes were aligned to IMGT TRBV, TRBD and TRBJ reference segments using MiTCR v1.1. The analysis was restricted to V-J combinations with a frequency above 0.0001, which together covered over 99% of the repertoires. A TCS score was defined as the ratio between F50 (clonal expansion) and ExV (chaos), using BLOSUM62-based TCRdist between CDR3 peptides within each V-J. Welch's t-statistics and random forest reduced some 510 V-J features to 13, which were used in a naive Bayes classifier (R e1071). Using fastp trimming at Q25 and MiXCR clonotype assembly, TCRdb reanalyzed the public sequencing data and kept in-frame beta chains. Entries are consolidated by CDR3 protein sequence, retaining the most common genes and DNA. The authors' filters were not applied to this entry. The sample table records hundreds of thousands of distinct CDR3 sequences; around 13% of these occur just once. Around 5.4% of the sample rests with the top ten.

There are 15 amino acids in the CDR3, from cysteine to phenylalanine inclusive. The entry retains the CDR3 DNA only, 45 bases that are in frame from base 1. Per the germline V gene, SGHAT is the CDR1 and FQNNGV is the CDR2. The junction shows trimming of 1 base on V and 8 bases on J, plus 18 bases between the germline ends. This record comes from a study of T cells in Graves' hyperthyroidism and ophthalmopathy (dated by TCRdb to between 2019 and 2020). Regarding the research as a whole: Peripheral blood samples were taken at initial diagnosis, before any treatment was given. The paper reports TCR Vbeta CDR3 sequencing of over 120 peripheral blood samples: 40 or so ophthalmopathy, fewer than 80 hyperthyroidism and roughly 17 progressor patients. Once sampling was done, hyperthyroidism patients were given methimazole at a starting dose of 30 mg daily, whereas ophthalmopathy patients were given high-dose intravenous methylprednisolone. For training and testing, the roughly 97 patients in the discovery cohort were randomly divided in a 7:3 ratio. To identify distinguishing TCR V-J signatures, a discovery cohort of 100 or so patients was used, comprising 40 to 45 with Graves' ophthalmopathy and 57 with stable Graves' hyperthyroidism. Whether ophthalmopathy could be predicted prospectively was tested in an independent validation cohort made up of approximately 19 hyperthyroidism patients plus 17 patients who later progressed to ophthalmopathy. The study also compared thyroid tissue and blood T-cell repertoires from over 5 Graves' hyperthyroidism patients.

Hyperthyroidism patients were newly diagnosed, had a disease duration of under 2 months, and were aged 18 to 65 years. Patients with uncontrolled infections, other autoimmune diseases, pregnancy or lactation were excluded. Diagnoses relied on clinical symptoms, serum thyroxine and TRAb, thyroid ultrasound and orbital computed tomography. For progressor patients, blood was drawn at the first diagnosis of hyperthyroidism, before any ophthalmopathy symptoms had appeared. Ficoll-Paque density gradient centrifugation was used to isolate PBMCs from approximately 10 ml of fresh peripheral blood. Progressor patients were initially diagnosed with Graves' hyperthyroidism and developed ophthalmopathy during follow-up. Total RNA was extracted with Trizol reagent, and quality was checked on an Agilent 2100 Bioanalyzer. Study-wide conclusions, independent of this receptor: In validation, the model predicted progression to ophthalmopathy with approximately 69% sensitivity and less than 75% specificity, a median of 6.5 months before onset. Most expanded thyroid clonotypes (frequency above 0.001) were also detected in blood, a finding suggesting that blood repertoires may reflect thyroid immune responses. No statistical method was used to set the sample size in advance, and investigators knew the group allocation. A 13 V-J signature model separated ophthalmopathy from stable hyperthyroidism, with 87.88% sensitivity and roughly 81% specificity in cross-validation and 80%/75% in testing.

This receptor chain uses TRBV11-2 and TRBJ2-7; a tentative D call is TRBD1 (7 bases match). The sequenced sample consisted of blood. The TCR sequence derives from a woman aged 25 to 39 with Graves' hyperthyroidism that later progressed to Graves' ophthalmopathy. The DNA sequence is TGTGCCAGCAGCTTAGGGGGCAGGGGGGCACTTCAGCAGTACTTC. It codes for CASSLGGRGALQQYF.